This TCR beta chain was profiled in a study of T cell responses to AZD1222 COVID-19 vaccine. Notes on the study in general: Females made up more of the donors, who were largely white British, and clonal diversity may have come out too low. Repertoires were collected only later (after the peak T cell response had occurred). The study found Spike-specific TCR breadth and depth rose after two AZD1222 doses.

This CDR3 has 16 residues. The data were produced by immunoSEQ multiplex PCR, yet TCRdb's version contains in-frame clones alone and is incomplete. The sample has around 250,000 clones, about 92% seen once; the top ten hold around 0.58%. In the case of this clone: Its matching antigen is unknown.

V and J are TRBV12-2 and TRBJ2-1; TRBD2 is the table's D call, not checked against the DNA. TRBV12-2 is labeled a pseudogene. The origin of this receptor is an adult in good health. The sample consisted of peripheral blood, taken on day 0 of AZD1222 vaccination. CDR3 sequence reads: CASRLAPLVIEYEQFF. In DNA form, the CDR3 reads TGTGCAAGTCGCTTAGCTCCACTCGTAATAGAGTATGAGCAGTTCTTC.